This TCR beta chain originates from a study of T cells in Graves' hyperthyroidism and ophthalmopathy. At least ten counts were recorded for this clonotype. CDR1 and CDR2 (germline): SEHNR, FQNEAQ (reference sequence). V lost 5 bases, J lost 6 bases, and 11 bases lay in between. The CDR3 runs 14 residues. In the ophthalmopathy cohort, Clinical Activity Score was at least 3, NOSPECS grade at least 4, and duration under 3 months. There were TCR beta CDR3 regions amplified from RNA transcripts. The HTBI set primed first-round TCR CDR3 RT-PCR. MiXCR, applied by TCRdb to the multiplex PCR reads, yields one record per CDR3 protein. The sample consists of 600,000 or so distinct CDR3 sequences, 12% to 15% of them appearing once.

The sequenced sample consisted of blood. This sequence joins TRBV7-9 and TRBJ1-6; D possibly corresponds to TRBD1 (5 bases). This receptor was obtained from a woman aged 18-35 years with Graves' ophthalmopathy. The DNA of the CDR3 is TGTGCCAGCAGCACCAAAGGGGCTAATTCACCCCTCCACTTT. Protein: CASSTKGANSPLHF. The complete variable domain, with remaining parts taken from reference TRBV7-9 and TRBJ1-6, reads DTGVSQNPRHKITKRGQNVTFRCDPISEHNRLYWYRQTLGQGPEFLTYFQNEAQLEKSRLLSDRFSAERPKGSFSTLEIQRTEQGDSAMYLCASSTKGANSPLHFGNGTRLTVT.